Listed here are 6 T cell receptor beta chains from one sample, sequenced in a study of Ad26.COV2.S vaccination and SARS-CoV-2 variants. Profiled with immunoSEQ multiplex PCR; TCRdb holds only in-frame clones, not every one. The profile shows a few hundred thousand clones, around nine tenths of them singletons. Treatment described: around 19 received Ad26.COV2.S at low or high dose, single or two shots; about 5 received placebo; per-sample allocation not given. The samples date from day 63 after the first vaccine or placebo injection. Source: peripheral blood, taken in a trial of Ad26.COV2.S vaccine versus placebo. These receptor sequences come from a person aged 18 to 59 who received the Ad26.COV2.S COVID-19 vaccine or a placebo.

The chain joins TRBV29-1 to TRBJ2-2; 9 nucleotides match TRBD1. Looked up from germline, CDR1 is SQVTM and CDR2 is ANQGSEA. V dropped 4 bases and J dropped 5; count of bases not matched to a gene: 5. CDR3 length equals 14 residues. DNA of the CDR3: TGCAGCGTTGTTGACAGGGGGGGTACCGGGGAGCTGTTTTTT. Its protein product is CSVVDRGGTGELFF.

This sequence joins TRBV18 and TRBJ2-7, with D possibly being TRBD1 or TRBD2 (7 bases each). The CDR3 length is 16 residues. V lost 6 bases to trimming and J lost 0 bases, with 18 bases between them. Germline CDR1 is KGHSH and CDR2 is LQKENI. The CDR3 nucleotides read TGTGCCAGCTCGCCGGCAGGGGGGGCGAGCTCCTACGAGCAGTACTTC. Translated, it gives CASSPAGGASSYEQYF. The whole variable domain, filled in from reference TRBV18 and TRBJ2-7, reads NAGVMQNPRHLVRRRGQEARLRCSPMKGHSHVYWYRQLPEEGLKFMVYLQKENIIDESGMPKERFSAEFPKEGPSILRIQQVVRGDSAAYFCASSPAGGASSYEQYFGPGTRLTVT.

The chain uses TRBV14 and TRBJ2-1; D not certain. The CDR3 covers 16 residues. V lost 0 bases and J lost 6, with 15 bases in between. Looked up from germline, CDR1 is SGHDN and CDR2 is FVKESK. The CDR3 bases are TGTGCCAGCAGCCAAGAAGAGCACAGCGCAGCCAATGAGCAGTTCTTC. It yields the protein CASSQEEHSAANEQFF.

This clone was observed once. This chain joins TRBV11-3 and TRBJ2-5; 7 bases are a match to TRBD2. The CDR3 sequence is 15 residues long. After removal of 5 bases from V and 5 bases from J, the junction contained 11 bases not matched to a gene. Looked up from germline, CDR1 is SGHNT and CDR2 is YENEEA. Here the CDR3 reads CASSPAPGGGETQYF. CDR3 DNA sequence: TGTGCCAGCAGCCCAGCGCCGGGGGGAGGGGAGACCCAGTACTTC.

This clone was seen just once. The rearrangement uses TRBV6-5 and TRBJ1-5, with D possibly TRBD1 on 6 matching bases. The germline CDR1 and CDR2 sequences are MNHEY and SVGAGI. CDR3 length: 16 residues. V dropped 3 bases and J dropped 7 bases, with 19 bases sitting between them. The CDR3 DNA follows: TGTGCCAGCAGTTATAACCTGGGGGCAGAAGGGCAGCCCCAGCATTTT. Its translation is CASSYNLGAEGQPQHF.

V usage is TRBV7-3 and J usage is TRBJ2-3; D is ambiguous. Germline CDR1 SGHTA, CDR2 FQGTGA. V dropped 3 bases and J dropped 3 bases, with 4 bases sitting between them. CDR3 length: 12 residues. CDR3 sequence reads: CASSLGTDTQYF. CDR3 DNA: TGTGCCAGCAGCTTGGGGACAGATACGCAGTATTTT.